This TCR beta chain was profiled in a study of shared clonotypes between healthy human individuals. About the study: Samples came from a couple of female and a few male donors aged 18 to 49. Study conclusions and caveats: In general, naive subsets displayed greater estimated richness than memory subsets did.

Method: immunoSEQ multiplex PCR; TCRdb's copy keeps in-frame clones and lacks some. Of about 2.2 million clones listed, 80% to 95% were seen once; the top ten hold around 1.7%. CD45RO-negative CD8 cells positively selected for CCR7 made up the naive population, which excluded terminally differentiated effector memory CD45RA+ cells. The ends were cut back, 0 bases at V and 7 bases at J, with 15 bases in the middle. This CDR3 region has 16 residues. Germline-derived CDR1 and CDR2 are LGHNA and YSLEER. Note on this clone: The antigen remains unidentified.

The chain has TRBV4-3 and TRBJ2-2, with D maybe TRBD1 (7 bases). The sequenced sample was naive CD8+ T cells from PBMCs. The receptor was derived from a man aged 18-30 years in good health. Some clones in this sample may be carry-over from other donors' samples. CDR3: CASSQDRQGGGGELFF. The CDR3 DNA is TGCGCCAGCAGCCAAGATCGTCAGGGGGGTGGCGGGGAGCTGTTTTTT.